This T cell receptor beta chain was sequenced in a study of CD8 T cells in Susac syndrome (dated by TCRdb to about 2019). Regarding the study in general: Repertoire sequencing was used to test whether CD8+ T cell activation and differentiation in Susac syndrome was antigen driven. Clonality of the CD8+ T cell repertoire was compared between around 13 healthy donors, approximately 14 Susac syndrome patients and roughly 15 multiple sclerosis patients.

RNA was extracted using the RNeasy kit, and roughly 0.45 to 1 microgram was reverse transcribed with random hexamers. TCR beta CDR3 regions were amplified with the immunoSEQ multiplex PCR assay covering 54 Vbeta and 13 Jbeta segments. Bias from PCR amplification was corrected by using a synthetic template baseline for primer optimization and for computational correction. For the original study's pipeline: Reads were annotated to V, D and J genes per IMGT and analyzed with immunoSEQ Analyzer, keeping only productive sequences. Clonality was calculated as one minus the Shannon entropy normalized by log2 of the number of productive unique sequences. Public and private clones were assessed among the 100 most prevalent clones of each patient and control. Susac-specific clones were defined as absent from healthy and MS cohorts, over a thousand published viral clones and other ImmuneACCESS disease sequences. TCRdb took the public reads, trimmed them with fastp at Q25, ran MiXCR for clone calling and kept in-frame beta chains. One record per CDR3 amino acid sequence lists the most common genes and DNA. The V and J calls and clone size come from TCRdb's table, not from the authors' own analysis. This sample lists 110,000 or so distinct CDR3 sequences; around 93% were detected once. Around 0.12% of the sample lies in the top ten.

Peripheral blood CD8+ and CD4+ T cells from healthy donors, Susac syndrome patients and multiple sclerosis patients were profiled using high-throughput TCR beta sequencing. Healthy donors were age- and sex-matched controls. Bulk CD8+ and CD4+ T cells were purified magnetically by negative isolation, whereas CD8+ TEMRA cells were enriched by FACS. Blood was collected in EDTA tubes and processed within 24 hours, with PBMCs isolated through density gradient centrifugation. PBMCs destined for TCR sequencing were cryopreserved in liquid nitrogen and later thawed in a 37 °C water bath. The sorted or isolated CD4+, CD8+ and CD8+ TEMRA cells had a purity of 90% or higher. Results the study describes overall, beyond this receptor: The TCR sequencing and HLA analysis was acknowledged to have included a relatively small number of individuals.

In regard to this clonotype: Its antigen remains unidentified. One base away there is no much larger clone; base qualities are not given.

According to the germline V gene, CDR1 reads KGHSH and CDR2 reads LQKENI. V and J are trimmed by 3 bases and 5 bases, and the gene matches miss 10 bases of the junction. From its cysteine to its phenylalanine, the CDR3 spans 17 amino acids. Only CDR3 DNA remains: 51 bases, in frame from the first base. The sequenced material came from CD8+ T cells from PBMCs. The sequence links TRBV18 to TRBJ2-1; 10 bases in the junction line up with TRBD2. This TCR was recovered from a human donor in good health. The DNA reads TGTGCCAGCTCACCCAGGCCTAGCGGGAGATTCGACAATGAGCAGTTCTTC. This encodes CASSPRPSGRFDNEQFF.